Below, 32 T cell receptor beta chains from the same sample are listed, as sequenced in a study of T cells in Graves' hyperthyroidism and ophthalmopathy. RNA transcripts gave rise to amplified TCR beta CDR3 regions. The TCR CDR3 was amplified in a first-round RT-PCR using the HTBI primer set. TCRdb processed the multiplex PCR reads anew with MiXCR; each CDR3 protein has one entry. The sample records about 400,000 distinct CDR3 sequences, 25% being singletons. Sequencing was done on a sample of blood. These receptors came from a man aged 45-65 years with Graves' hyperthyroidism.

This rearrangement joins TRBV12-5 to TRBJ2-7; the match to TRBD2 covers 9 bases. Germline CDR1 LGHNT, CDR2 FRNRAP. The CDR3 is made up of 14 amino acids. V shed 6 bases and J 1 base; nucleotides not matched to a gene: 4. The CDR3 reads CASGISGRSYEQYF. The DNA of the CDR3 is TGTGCTAGTGGAATTAGCGGGAGATCCTACGAGCAGTACTTC.

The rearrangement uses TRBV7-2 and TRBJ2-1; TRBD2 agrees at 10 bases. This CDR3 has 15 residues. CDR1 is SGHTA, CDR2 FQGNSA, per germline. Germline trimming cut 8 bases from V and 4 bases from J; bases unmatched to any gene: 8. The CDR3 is CASGLTSGIYNEQFF. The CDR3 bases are TGTGCCAGCGGCCTTACTAGCGGGATATACAATGAGCAGTTCTTC.

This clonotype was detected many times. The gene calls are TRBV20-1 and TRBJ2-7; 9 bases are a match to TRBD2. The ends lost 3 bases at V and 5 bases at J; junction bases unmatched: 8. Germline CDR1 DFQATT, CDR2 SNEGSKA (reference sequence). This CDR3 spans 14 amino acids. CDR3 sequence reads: CSASPIAGANEQYF. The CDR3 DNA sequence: TGCAGTGCTAGTCCTATAGCGGGAGCAAACGAGCAGTACTTC.

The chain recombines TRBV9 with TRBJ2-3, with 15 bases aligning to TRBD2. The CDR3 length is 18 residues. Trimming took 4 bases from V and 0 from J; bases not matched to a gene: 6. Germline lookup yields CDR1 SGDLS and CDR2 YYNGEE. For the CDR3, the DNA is TGTGCCAGCAGCCCAGGACTAGCGGGAGGGCCAAGCACAGATACGCAGTATTTT. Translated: CASSPGLAGGPSTDTQYF.

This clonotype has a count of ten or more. The CDR3 sequence is CASSPGGNSPLHF. In DNA, the CDR3 is TGTGCCAGCTCACCGGGAGGGAATTCACCCCTCCACTTT. The chain combines TRBV18 with TRBJ1-6; no clear D gene. The CDR3 sequence is 13 residues long. V lost 3 bases, J lost 7 bases, and 7 bases lay in between. In germline, CDR1 is KGHSH, CDR2 LQKENI.

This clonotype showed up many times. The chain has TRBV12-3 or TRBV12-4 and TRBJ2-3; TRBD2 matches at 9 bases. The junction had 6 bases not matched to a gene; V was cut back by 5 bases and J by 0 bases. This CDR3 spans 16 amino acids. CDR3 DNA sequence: TGTGCCAGCAGTAACAGACTAGCGGATAGCACAGATACGCAGTATTTT. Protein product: CASSNRLADSTDTQYF.

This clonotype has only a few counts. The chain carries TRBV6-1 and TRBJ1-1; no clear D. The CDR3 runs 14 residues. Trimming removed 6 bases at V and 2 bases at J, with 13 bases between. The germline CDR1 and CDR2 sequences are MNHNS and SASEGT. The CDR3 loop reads CASSSPNRNTEAFF. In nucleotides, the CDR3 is TGTGCCAGCAGCTCTCCAAACCGTAACACTGAAGCTTTCTTT.

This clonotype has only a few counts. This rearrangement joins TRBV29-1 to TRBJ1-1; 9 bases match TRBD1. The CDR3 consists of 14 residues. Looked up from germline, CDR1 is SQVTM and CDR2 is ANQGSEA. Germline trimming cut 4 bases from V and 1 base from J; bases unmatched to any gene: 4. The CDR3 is CSVATGGANTEAFF. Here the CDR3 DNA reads TGCAGCGTTGCCACAGGGGGCGCGAACACTGAAGCTTTCTTT.

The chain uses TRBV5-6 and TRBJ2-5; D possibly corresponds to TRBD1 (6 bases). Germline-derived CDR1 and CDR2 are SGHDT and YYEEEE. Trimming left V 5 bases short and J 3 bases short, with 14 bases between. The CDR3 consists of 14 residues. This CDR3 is CASSPAGAKETQYF. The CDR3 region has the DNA TGTGCCAGCAGTCCGGCAGGGGCGAAAGAGACCCAGTACTTC.

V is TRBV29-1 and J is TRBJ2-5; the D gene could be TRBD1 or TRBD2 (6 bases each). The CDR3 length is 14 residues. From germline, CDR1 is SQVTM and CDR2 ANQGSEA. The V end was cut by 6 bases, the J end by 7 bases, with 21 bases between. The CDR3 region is CSVQFDRLGGTQYF. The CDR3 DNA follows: TGCAGCGTACAGTTCGACAGGTTGGGAGGGACCCAGTACTTC.

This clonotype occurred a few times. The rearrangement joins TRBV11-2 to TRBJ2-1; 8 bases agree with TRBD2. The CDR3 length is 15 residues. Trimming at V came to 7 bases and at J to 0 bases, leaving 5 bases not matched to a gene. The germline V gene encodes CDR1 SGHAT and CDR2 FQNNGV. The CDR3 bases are TGTGCCAGCACCACAAGCGGGAGCTCCTACAATGAGCAGTTCTTC. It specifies CASTTSGSSYNEQFF.

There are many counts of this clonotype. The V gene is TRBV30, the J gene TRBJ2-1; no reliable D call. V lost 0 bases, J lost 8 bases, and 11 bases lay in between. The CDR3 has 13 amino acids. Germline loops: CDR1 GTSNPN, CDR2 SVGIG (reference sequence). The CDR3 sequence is CAWSVGVLDEQFF. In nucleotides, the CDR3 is TGTGCCTGGAGTGTAGGCGTCCTAGATGAGCAGTTCTTC. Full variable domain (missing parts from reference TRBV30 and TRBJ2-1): SQTIHQWPATLVQPVGSPLSLECTVEGTSNPNLYWYRQAAGRGLQLLFYSVGIGQISSEVPQNLSASRPQDRQFILSSKKLLLSDSGFYLCAWSVGVLDEQFFGPGTRLTVL.

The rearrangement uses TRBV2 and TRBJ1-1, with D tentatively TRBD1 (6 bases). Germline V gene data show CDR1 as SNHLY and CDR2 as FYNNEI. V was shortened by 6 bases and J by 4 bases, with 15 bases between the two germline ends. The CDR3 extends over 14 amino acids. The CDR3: CASSPSEGGTEAFF. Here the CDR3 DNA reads TGTGCCAGCAGCCCAAGTGAAGGGGGCACTGAAGCTTTCTTT.

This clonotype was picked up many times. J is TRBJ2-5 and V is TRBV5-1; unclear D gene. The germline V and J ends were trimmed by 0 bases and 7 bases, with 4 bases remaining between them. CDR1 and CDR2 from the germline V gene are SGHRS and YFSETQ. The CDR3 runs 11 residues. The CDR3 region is CASSLEGTQYF. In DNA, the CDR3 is TGCGCCAGCAGCTTGGAGGGGACCCAGTACTTC.

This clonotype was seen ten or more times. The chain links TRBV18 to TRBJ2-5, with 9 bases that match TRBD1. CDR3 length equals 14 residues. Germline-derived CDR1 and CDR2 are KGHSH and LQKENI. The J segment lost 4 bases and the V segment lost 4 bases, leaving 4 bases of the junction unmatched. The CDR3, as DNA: TGTGCCAGCTCACGAGGACAGGGGTCAGAGACCCAGTACTTC. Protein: CASSRGQGSETQYF.

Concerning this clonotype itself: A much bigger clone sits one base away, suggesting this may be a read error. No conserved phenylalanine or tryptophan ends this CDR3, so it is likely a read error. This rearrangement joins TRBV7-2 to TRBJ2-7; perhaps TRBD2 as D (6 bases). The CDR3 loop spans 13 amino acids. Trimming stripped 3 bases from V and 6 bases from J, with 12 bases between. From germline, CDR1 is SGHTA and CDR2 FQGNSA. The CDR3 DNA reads TGTGCCAGCAGCTTTCGACTAGAACTCGAGCAGTACCTC. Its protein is CASSFRLELEQYL.

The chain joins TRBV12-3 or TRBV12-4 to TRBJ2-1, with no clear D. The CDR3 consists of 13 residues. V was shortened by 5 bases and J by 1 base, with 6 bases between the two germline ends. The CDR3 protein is CASSPRSYNEQFF. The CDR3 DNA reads TGTGCCAGCAGTCCAAGGTCCTACAATGAGCAGTTCTTC.

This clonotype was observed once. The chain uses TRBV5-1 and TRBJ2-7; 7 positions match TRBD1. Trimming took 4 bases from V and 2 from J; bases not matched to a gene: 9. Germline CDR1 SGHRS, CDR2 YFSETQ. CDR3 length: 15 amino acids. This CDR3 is CASSRTEQGTYEQYF. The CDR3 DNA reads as TGCGCCAGCAGCAGGACGGAACAGGGGACCTACGAGCAGTACTTC.

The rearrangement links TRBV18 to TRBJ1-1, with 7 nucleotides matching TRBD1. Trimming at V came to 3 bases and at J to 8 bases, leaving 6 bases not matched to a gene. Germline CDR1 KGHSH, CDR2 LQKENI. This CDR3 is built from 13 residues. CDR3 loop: CASSPGLDREAFF. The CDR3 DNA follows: TGTGCCAGCTCACCCGGTCTGGACAGGGAAGCTTTCTTT. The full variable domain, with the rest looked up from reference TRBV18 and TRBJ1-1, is NAGVMQNPRHLVRRRGQEARLRCSPMKGHSHVYWYRQLPEEGLKFMVYLQKENIIDESGMPKERFSAEFPKEGPSILRIQQVVRGDSAAYFCASSPGLDREAFFGQGTRLTVV.

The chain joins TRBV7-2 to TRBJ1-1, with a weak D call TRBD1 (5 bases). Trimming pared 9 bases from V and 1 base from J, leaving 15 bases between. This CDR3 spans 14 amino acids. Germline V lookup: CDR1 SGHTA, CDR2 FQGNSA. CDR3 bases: TGTGCCAGTAGTATAACAGGACAGAACACTGAAGCTTTCTTT. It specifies CASSITGQNTEAFF. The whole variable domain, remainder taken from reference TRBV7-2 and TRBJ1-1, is GAGVSQSPSNKVTEKGKDVELRCDPISGHTALYWYRQSLGQGLEFLIYFQGNSAPDKSGLPSDRFSAERTGGSVSTLTIQRTQQEDSAVYLCASSITGQNTEAFFGQGTRLTVV.

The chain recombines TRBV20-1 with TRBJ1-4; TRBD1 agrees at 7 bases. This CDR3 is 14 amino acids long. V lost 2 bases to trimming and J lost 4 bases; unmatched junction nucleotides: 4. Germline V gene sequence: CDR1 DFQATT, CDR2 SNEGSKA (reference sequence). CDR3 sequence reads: CSARRGQYNEKLFF. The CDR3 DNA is TGCAGTGCTAGAAGGGGACAGTATAATGAAAAACTGTTTTTT.

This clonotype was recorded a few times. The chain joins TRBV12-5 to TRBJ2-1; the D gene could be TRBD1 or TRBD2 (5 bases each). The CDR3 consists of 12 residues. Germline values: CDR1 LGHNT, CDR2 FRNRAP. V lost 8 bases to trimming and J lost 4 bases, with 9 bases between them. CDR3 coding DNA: TGTGCTAGTTTGGGGGTATACAATGAGCAGTTCTTC. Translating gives CASLGVYNEQFF.

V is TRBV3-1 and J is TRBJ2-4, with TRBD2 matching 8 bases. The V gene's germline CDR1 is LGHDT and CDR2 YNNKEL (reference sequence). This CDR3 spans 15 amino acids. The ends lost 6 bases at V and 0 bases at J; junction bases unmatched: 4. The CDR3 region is CASSREGTAKNIQYF. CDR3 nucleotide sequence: TGTGCCAGCAGTCGGGAGGGAACAGCCAAAAACATTCAGTACTTC. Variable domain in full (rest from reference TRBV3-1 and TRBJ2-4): DTAVSQTPKYLVTQMGNDKSIKCEQNLGHDTMYWYKQDSKKFLKIMFSYNNKELIINETVPNRFSPKSPDKAHLNLHINSLELGDSAVYFCASSREGTAKNIQYFGAGTRLSVL.

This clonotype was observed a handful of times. CDR3 amino acids: CASGPGGYRGYTF. CDR3 in DNA: TGTGCCAGTGGCCCTGGGGGGTATCGAGGCTACACCTTC. The J gene is TRBJ1-2, the V gene TRBV28, with D perhaps matching TRBD1 (5 bases). The CDR3 consists of 13 residues. Germline V gene lookup returns CDR1 MDHEN and CDR2 SYDVKM. V lost 9 bases, J lost 8 bases, and 19 bases lay in between.

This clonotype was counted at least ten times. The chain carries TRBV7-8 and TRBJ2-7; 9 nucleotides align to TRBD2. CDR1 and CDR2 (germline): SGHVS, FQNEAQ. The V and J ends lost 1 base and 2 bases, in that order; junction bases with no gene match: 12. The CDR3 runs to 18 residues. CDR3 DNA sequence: TGTGCCAGCAGCTTAGTAGGTAGCGGGAGTTTTCGGGCCTACGAGCAGTACTTC. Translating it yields CASSLVGSGSFRAYEQYF.

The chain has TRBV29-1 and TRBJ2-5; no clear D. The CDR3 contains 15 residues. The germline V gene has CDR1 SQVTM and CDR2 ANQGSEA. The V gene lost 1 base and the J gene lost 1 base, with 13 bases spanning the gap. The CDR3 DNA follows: TGCAGCGTTGAAGGGGAAGGTGGAGCCCAAGAGACCCAGTACTTC. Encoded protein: CSVEGEGGAQETQYF.

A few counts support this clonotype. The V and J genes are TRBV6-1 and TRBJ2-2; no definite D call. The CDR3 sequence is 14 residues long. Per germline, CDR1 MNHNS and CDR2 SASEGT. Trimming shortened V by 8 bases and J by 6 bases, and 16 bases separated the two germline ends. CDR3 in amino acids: CASGRILVAGELFF. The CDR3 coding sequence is TGTGCCAGCGGGCGGATCCTCGTCGCCGGGGAGCTGTTTTTT.

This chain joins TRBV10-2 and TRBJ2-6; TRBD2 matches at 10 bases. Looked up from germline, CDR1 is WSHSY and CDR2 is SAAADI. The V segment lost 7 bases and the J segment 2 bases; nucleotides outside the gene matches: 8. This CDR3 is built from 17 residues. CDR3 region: CASIGLAGEAGANVLTF. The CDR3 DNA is TGCGCCAGCATTGGGCTAGCGGGAGAGGCTGGGGCCAACGTCCTGACTTTC.

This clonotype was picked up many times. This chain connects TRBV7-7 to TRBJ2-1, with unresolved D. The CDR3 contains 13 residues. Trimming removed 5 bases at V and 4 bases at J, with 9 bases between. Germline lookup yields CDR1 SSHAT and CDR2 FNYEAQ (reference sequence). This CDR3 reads CASSPWGYNEQFF. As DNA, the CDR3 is TGTGCCAGCAGCCCCTGGGGATACAATGAGCAGTTCTTC.

The CDR3: CASSKTSGKYNEQFF. In DNA, the CDR3 is TGTGCCAGTAGCAAGACTAGCGGGAAATACAATGAGCAGTTCTTC. The J gene is TRBJ2-1, the V gene TRBV19; 11 bases agree with TRBD2. V shed 6 bases and J 4 bases; nucleotides not matched to a gene: 5. The germline V gene has CDR1 LNHDA and CDR2 SQIVND (reference sequence). This CDR3 comprises 15 residues. The full variable domain, its missing parts supplied by reference TRBV19 and TRBJ2-1, is DGGITQSPKYLFRKEGQNVTLSCEQNLNHDAMYWYRQDPGQGLRLIYYSQIVNDFQKGDIAEGYSVSREKKESFPLTVTSAQKNPTAFYLCASSKTSGKYNEQFFGPGTRLTVL.

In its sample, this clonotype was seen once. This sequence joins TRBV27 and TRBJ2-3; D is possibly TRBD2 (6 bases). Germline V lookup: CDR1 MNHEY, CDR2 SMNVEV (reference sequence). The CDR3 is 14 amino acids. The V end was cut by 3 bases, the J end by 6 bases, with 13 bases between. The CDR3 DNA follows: TGTGCCAGCAGTTTGGCCGACGCGGGGGATACGCAGTATTTT. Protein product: CASSLADAGDTQYF.

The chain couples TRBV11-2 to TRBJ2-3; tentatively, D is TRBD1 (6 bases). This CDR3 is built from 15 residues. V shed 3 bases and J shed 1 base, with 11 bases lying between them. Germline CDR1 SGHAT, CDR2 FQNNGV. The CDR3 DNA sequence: TGTGCCAGCAGCTTTCCAGGGGTCGGCACAGATACGCAGTATTTT. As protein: CASSFPGVGTDTQYF. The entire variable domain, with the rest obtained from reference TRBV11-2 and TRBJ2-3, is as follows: EAGVAQSPRYKIIEKRQSVAFWCNPISGHATLYWYQQILGQGPKLLIQFQNNGVVDDSQLPKDRFSAERLKGVDSTLKIQPAKLEDSAVYLCASSFPGVGTDTQYFGPGTRLTVL.